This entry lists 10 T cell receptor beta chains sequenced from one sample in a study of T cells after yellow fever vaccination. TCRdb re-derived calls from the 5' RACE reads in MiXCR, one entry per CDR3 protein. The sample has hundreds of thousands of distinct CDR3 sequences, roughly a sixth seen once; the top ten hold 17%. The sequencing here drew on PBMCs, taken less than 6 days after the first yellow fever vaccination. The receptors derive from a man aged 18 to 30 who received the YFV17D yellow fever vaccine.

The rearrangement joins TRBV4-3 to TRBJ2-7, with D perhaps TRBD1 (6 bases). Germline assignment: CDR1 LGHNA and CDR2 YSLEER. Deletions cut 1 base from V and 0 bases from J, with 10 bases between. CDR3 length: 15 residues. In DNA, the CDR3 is TGCGCCAGCAGCCAAGTGCAGGGGAGCTCCTACGAGCAGTACTTC. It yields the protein CASSQVQGSSYEQYF.

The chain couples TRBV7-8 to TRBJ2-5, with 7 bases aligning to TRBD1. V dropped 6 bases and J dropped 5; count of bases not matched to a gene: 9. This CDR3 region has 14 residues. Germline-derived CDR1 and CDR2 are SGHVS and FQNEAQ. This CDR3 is CASRPGGEWETQYF. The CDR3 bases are TGTGCCAGCAGACCAGGGGGTGAATGGGAGACCCAGTACTTC.

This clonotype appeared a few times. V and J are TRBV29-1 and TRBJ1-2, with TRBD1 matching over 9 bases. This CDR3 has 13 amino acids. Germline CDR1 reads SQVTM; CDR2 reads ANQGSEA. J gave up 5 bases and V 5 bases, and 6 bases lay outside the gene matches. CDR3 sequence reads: CSVRGTGLYGYTF. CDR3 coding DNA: TGCAGCGTTCGTGGGACAGGGCTTTATGGCTACACCTTC.

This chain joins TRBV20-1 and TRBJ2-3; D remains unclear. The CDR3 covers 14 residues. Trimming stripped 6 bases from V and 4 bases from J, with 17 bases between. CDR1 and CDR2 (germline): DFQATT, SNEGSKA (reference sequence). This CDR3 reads CSAGSFDSADTQYF. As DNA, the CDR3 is TGCAGTGCCGGAAGTTTCGACTCTGCAGATACGCAGTATTTT.

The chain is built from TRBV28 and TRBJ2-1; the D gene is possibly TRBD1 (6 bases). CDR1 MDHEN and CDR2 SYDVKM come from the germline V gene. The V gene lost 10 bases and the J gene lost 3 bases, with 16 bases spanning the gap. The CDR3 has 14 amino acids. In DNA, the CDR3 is TGTGCCACCGTCCGGGACACAGGCTACAATGAGCAGTTCTTC. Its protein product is CATVRDTGYNEQFF.

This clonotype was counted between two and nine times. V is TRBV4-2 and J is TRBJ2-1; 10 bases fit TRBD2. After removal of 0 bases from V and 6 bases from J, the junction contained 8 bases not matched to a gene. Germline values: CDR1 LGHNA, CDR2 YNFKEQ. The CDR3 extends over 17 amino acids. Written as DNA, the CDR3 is TGTGCCAGCAGCCAAGATTTCAGCGGGGGGGCCCTCAATGAGCAGTTCTTC. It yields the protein CASSQDFSGGALNEQFF.

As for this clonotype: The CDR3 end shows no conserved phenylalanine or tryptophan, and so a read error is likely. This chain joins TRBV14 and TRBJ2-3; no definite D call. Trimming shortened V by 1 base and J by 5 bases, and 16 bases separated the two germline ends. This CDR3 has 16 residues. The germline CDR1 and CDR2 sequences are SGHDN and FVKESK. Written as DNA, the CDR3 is TGTGCCAGCAGCCAAGTTTTGAACCCCCGGAAAGATACGCAGTATTTA. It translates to CASSQVLNPRKDTQYL.

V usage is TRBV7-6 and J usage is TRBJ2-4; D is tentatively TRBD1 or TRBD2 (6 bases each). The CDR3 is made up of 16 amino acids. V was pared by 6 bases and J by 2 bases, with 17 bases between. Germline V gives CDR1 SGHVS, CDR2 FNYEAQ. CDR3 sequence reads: CASSLEQGLSKNIQYF. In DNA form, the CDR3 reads TGTGCCAGCAGTCTAGAACAGGGACTTTCCAAAAACATTCAGTACTTC.

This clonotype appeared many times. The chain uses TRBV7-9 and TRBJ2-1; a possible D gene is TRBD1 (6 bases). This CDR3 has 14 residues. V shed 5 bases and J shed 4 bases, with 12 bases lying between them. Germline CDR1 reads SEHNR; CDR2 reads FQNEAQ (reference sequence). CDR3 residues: CASSVGTLYNEQFF. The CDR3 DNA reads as TGTGCCAGCAGCGTAGGGACACTATACAATGAGCAGTTCTTC.

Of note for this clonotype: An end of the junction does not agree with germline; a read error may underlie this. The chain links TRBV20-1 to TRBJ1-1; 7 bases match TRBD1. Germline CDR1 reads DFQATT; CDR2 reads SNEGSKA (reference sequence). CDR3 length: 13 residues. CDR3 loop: CGAPGQMNTEAFF. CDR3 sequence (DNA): TGCGGTGCGCCGGGACAGATGAACACTGAAGCTTTCTTT.